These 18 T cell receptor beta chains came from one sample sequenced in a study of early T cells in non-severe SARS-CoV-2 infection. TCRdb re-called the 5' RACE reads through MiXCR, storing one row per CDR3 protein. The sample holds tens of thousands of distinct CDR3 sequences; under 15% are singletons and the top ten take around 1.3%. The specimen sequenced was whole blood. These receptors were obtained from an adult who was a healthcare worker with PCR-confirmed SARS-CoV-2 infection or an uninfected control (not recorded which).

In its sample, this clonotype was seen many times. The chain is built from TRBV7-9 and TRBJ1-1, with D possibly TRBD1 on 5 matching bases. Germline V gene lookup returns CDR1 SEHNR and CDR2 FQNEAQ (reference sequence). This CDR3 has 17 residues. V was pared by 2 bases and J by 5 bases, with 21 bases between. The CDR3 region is CASSLIAPSQGWTEAFF. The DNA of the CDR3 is TGTGCCAGCAGCTTAATTGCGCCGAGCCAGGGATGGACTGAAGCTTTCTTT.

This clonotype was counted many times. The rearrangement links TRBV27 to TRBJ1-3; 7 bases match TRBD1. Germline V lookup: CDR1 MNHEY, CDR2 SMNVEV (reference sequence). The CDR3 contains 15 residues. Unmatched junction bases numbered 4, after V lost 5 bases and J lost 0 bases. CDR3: CASSRQGLSGNTIYF. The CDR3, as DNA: TGTGCCAGCAGTCGACAGGGCCTCTCTGGAAACACCATATATTTT.

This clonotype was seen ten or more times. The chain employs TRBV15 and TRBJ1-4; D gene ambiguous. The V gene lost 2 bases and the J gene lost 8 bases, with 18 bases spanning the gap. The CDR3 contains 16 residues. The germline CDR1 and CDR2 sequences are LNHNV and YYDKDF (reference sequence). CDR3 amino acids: CATSRRDQAGEEKLFF. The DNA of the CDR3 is TGTGCCACCAGCAGACGTGATCAGGCAGGAGAGGAAAAACTGTTTTTT.

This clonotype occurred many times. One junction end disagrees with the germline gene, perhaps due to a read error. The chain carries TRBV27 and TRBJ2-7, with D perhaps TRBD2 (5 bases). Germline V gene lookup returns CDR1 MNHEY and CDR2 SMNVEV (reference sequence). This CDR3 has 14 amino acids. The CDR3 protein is CASSRGLTSHEQYF. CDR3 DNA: TGTGCCAGCAGCCGCGGACTGACCTCCCACGAGCAGTACTTC.

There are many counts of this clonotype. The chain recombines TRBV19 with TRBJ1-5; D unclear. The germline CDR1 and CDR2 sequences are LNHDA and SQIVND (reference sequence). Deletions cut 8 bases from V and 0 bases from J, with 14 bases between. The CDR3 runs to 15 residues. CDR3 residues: CASGKGSYSNQPQHF. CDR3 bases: TGTGCCAGTGGAAAAGGGAGTTATAGCAATCAGCCCCAGCATTTT.

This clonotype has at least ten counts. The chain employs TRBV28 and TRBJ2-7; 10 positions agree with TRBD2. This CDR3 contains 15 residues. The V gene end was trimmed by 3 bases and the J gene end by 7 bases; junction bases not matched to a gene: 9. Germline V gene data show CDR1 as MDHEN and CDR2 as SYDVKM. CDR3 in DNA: TGTGCCAGCAGTTTTCAAGCGGGAGGGTCGGGAGAGCAGTACTTC. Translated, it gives CASSFQAGGSGEQYF.

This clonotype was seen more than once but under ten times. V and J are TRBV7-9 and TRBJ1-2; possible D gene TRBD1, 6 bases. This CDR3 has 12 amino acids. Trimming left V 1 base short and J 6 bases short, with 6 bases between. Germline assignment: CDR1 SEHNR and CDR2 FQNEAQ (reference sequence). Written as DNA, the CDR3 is TGTGCCAGCAGCTTAGACAGGGATGGCTACACCTTC. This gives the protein CASSLDRDGYTF.

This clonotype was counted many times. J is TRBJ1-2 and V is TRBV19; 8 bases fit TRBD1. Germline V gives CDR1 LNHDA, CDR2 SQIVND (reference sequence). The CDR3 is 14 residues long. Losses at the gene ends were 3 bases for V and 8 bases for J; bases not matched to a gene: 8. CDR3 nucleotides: TGTGCCAGTAGTATTGGAGCAGGGGGCAACGGCTACACCTTC. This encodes CASSIGAGGNGYTF.

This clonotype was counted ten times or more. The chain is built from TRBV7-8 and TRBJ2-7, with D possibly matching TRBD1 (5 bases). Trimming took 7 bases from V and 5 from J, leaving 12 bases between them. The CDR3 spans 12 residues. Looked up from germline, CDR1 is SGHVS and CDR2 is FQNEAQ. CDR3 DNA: TGTGCCAGCACTAGGGGTATCGACGAGCAGTACTTC. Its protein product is CASTRGIDEQYF.

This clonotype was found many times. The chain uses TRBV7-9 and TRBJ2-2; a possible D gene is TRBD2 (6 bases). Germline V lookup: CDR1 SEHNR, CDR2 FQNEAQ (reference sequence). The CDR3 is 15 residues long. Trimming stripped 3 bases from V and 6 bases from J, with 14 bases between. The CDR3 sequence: CASSFPSSEAGELFF. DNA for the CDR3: TGTGCCAGCAGCTTTCCGTCTAGCGAGGCCGGGGAGCTGTTTTTT.

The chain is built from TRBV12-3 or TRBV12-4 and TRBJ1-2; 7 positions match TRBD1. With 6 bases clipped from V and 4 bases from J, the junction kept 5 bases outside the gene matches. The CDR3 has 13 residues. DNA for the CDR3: TGTGCCAGCAGGATGGGACAGATCTATGGCTACACCTTC. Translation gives CASRMGQIYGYTF.

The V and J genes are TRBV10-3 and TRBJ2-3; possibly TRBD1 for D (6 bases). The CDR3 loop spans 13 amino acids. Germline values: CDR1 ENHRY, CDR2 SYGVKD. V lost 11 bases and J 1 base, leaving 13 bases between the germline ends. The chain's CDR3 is CAVRGSGTDTQYF. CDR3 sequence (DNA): TGTGCCGTTAGGGGGTCAGGCACAGATACGCAGTATTTT.

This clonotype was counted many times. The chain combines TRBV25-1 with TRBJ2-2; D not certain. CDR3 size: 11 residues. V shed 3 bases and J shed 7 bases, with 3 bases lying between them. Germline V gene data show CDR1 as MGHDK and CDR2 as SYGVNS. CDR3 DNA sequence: TGTGCCAGCAGTGATGACGGGGAGCTGTTTTTT. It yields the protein CASSDDGELFF.

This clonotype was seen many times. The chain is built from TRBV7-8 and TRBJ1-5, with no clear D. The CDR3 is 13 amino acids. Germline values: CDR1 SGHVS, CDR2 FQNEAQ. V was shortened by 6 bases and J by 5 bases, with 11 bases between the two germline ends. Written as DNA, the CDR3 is TGTGCCAGCAGGGGAGGGCAAGATCAGCCCCAGCATTTT. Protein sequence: CASRGGQDQPQHF.

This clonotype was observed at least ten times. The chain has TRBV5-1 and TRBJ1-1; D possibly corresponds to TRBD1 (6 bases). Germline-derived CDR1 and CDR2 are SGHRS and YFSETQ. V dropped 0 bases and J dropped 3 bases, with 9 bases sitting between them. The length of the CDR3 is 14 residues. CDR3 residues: CASSLAPGDTEAFF. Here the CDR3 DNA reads TGCGCCAGCAGCTTGGCCCCAGGGGACACTGAAGCTTTCTTT.

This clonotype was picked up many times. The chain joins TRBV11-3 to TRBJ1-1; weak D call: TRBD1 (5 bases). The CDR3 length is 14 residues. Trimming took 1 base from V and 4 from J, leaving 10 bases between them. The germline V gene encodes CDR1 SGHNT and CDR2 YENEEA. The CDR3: CASSLGPTGTEAFF. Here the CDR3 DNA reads TGTGCCAGCAGCTTAGGGCCTACAGGCACTGAAGCTTTCTTT.

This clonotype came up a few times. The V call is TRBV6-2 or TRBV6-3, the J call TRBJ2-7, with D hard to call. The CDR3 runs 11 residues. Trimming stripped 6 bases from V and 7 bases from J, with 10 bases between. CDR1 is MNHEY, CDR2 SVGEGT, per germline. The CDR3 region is CASSRLDEQYF. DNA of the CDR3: TGTGCCAGCAGCCGCCTCGATGAGCAGTACTTC.

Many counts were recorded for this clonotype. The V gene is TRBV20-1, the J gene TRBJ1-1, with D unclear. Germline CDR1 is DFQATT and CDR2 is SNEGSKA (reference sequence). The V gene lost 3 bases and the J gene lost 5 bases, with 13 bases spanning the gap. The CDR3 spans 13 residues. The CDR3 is CSARRRVGTEAFF. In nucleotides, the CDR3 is TGCAGTGCTAGGAGGAGGGTTGGGACTGAAGCTTTCTTT.